The clone carrying this TCR beta chain was counted at least ten times. J lost 0 bases, V lost 3 bases, and 7 bases had no gene match. The CDR3 contains 15 residues. In germline, CDR1 is DFQATT, CDR2 SNEGSKA (reference sequence). The source of the sample is a study of CD8 T cells in ankylosing spondylitis. One entry per CDR3 protein, called by TCRdb with MiXCR from the 5' RACE reads. Of under 250,000 distinct CDR3 sequences listed, around 11% are singletons. The chain employs TRBV20-1 and TRBJ1-1; 7 nucleotides align to TRBD1. Sequencing input: blood, either unsorted or a sorted T cell fraction (not recorded which). This sequence was found in a male donor with ankylosing spondylitis or in good health (not recorded which). CDR3: CSASFSQGMNTEAFF. Here the CDR3 DNA reads TGCAGTGCTAGCTTCTCACAGGGGATGAACACTGAAGCTTTCTTT.